These T cell receptor beta chains were read from a single sample in a study of cytomegalovirus exposure and HLA in healthy donors. Assay used: immunoSEQ multiplex PCR; TCRdb lists only in-frame clones, some missing. The repertoire holds 100,000 to 150,000 clones, with 77% as singletons. Sequenced: PBMCs. The receptors stem from a human donor in good health. The CDR3 runs from the conserved cysteine through the conserved F or W. A D gene is named only where the DNA matches it firmly. Only some rows state a clone size, as once, few, many or a class for expanded clones.

>.|.|TRBV28|TRBJ1-2
TGTGCCAGCAGTTTGGGCAGCTATGGCTACACCTTC
CASSLGSYGYTF
>.|TRBD1|TRBV7-9|TRBJ2-7
TGTGCCAGCAGCCCCAGGACAGGGTCGGGGGTGGAGCAGTACTTC
CASSPRTGSGVEQYF
>.|TRBD2|TRBV5-1|TRBJ2-7
TGCGCCAGCAGCTCCACACCTAGCGGGAGCGGGTCGTATGAGCAGTACTTC
CASSSTPSGSGSYEQYF
>few|TRBD2|TRBV18|TRBJ2-2
TGTGCCAGCTCACCGTCAACGGGAGGATCCACCGGGGAGCTGTTTTTT
CASSPSTGGSTGELFF
>.|.|TRBV4-1|TRBJ1-6
TGCGCCAGCAGCCCTAAGGAACGGCAGGGGCCTTCTAGCTCCTATAATTCACCCCTCCACTTT
CASSPKERQGPSSSYNSPLHF
>.|TRBD2|TRBV6-5|TRBJ2-5
TGTGCCAGCAGTTACTATGGGACTAGCGTGGTGGAGACCCAGTACTTC
CASSYYGTSVVETQYF
>once|.|TRBV5-6|TRBJ1-2
TGTGCCAGCAGCTTGCACGGGGTTGCTCATGGCTACACCTTC
CASSLHGVAHGYTF
>.|.|TRBV7-9|TRBJ1-1
TGTGCCAGCAGCTCTGGGAGGGATTCTTTGAACACTGAAGCTTTCTTT
CASSSGRDSLNTEAFF
>.|.|TRBV4-2|TRBJ2-7
TGTGCCAGCAGCCAAGATCTCTGGCCGGGAAGTACGAGGACCTACGAGCAGTACTTC
CASSQDLWPGSTRTYEQYF
>once|.|TRBV9|TRBJ2-7
TGTGCCAGCAGCGTAAACTCGGTGGACTACGAGCAGTACTTC
CASSVNSVDYEQYF
>.|TRBD1|TRBV27|TRBJ1-5
TGTGCCAGCAGTGCGGGGACAGGGGGCAATCAGCCCCAGCATTTT
CASSAGTGGNQPQHF
>.|.|TRBV6-1|TRBJ1-6
TGTGCCAGCAGTGAATGGCACCGGGGAAATTCACCCCTCCACTTT
CASSEWHRGNSPLHF
>few|.|TRBV28|TRBJ2-7
TGTGCCAGCAGTGGCGCCGGGATAGTCTCCTACGAGCAGTACTTC
CASSGAGIVSYEQYF
>few|.|TRBV5-8|TRBJ1-1
TGTGCCAGCAGCTTTGGGGGCCTGGACACTGAAGCTTTCTTT
CASSFGGLDTEAFF
>.|.|TRBV18|TRBJ2-1
TGTGCCAGCTCAGGAGAGGGTGAGCAGTTCTTC
CASSGEGEQFF
>.|TRBD2|TRBV6-1|TRBJ2-5
TGTGCCAGCAGTGATGGGGCTAGCGGGAGGGTTAGAGAGACCCAGTACTTC
CASSDGASGRVRETQYF
>once|TRBD2|TRBV19|TRBJ2-1
TGTGCCAGTAGTATCTCGCGGGAGCCTACTTACTACAATGAGCAGTTCTTC
CASSISREPTYYNEQFF
>few|TRBD1|TRBV18|TRBJ2-5
TGTGCCAGCTCACCCGGACAGGGTCGCGAGACCCAGTACTTC
CASSPGQGRETQYF
>once|.|TRBV21-1|TRBJ2-3
TGTGCCAGCAGCAAAGTAAAAGCACGCGGGACAGATACGCAGTATTTT
CASSKVKARGTDTQYF